Listed here are 16 T cell receptor beta chains from one sample, sequenced in a study of OX40 agonist ivuxolimab in advanced cancers. Generated by immunoSEQ multiplex PCR, the TCRdb table keeps only in-frame clones and is missing some. The table has around 97,000 clones, around 80% seen once. The material sequenced was CD4+ or CD8+ T cells sorted from blood, taken in a trial of the OX40 agonist ivuxolimab. The receptor set was obtained from an adult with an advanced solid tumor such as melanoma, head and neck, liver or kidney cancer.

V and J are TRBV27 and TRBJ1-2; D remains ambiguous. This CDR3 spans 13 amino acids. Trimming cost V 3 bases and J 13 bases, with 18 bases left between them. CDR1 MNHEY and CDR2 SMNVEV come from the germline V gene (reference sequence). The CDR3 sequence is CASSFSAYSETTF. The DNA of the CDR3 is TGTGCCAGCAGTTTCTCCGCCTACTCTGAAACCACCTTC.

The J gene is TRBJ1-5, the V gene TRBV4-2; TRBD1 agrees at 9 bases. From germline, CDR1 is LGHNA and CDR2 YNFKEQ. The J segment lost 3 bases and the V segment lost 5 bases, leaving 5 bases of the junction unmatched. This CDR3 is built from 15 residues. CDR3 DNA: TGTGCCAGCAGCTTGGGGACAGGGTCCAATCAGCCCCAGCATTTT. Translation gives CASSLGTGSNQPQHF.

The table lists this clone with a count of one. The chain combines TRBV2 with TRBJ2-1; 13 nucleotides line up with TRBD2. This CDR3 region has 14 residues. Germline CDR1 is SNHLY and CDR2 is FYNNEI. Unmatched junction bases numbered 8, after V lost 7 bases and J lost 11 bases. The CDR3 bases are TGTGCCAGCAACCCGGGACTAGCGGGACTAAAGCAGTTCTTC. This encodes CASNPGLAGLKQFF. Supplemented by reference TRBV2 and TRBJ2-1, the full variable domain reads EPEVTQTPSHQVTQMGQEVILRCVPISNHLYFYWYRQILGQKVEFLVSFYNNEISEKSEIFDDQFSVERPDGSNFTLKIRSTKLEDSAMYFCASNPGLAGLKQFFGPGTRLTVL.

The chain uses TRBV15 and TRBJ2-7; D might be TRBD1 or TRBD2, each matching 5 bases. Germline CDR1 is LNHNV and CDR2 is YYDKDF (reference sequence). Trimming removed 3 bases from V and 0 bases from J, with 9 bases in between. CDR3 length: 14 residues. This CDR3 reads CATSSGASSYEQYF. The CDR3 nucleotides are TGTGCCACCAGCAGCGGGGCCAGCTCCTACGAGCAGTACTTC.

The chain carries TRBV2 and TRBJ2-3, with a weak D call TRBD2 (7 bases). CDR1 SNHLY and CDR2 FYNNEI come from the germline V gene. The CDR3 runs 15 residues. V was cut by 4 bases and J by 4 bases, with 15 bases left in between. This CDR3 reads CASSAAEGGPDTQYF. CDR3 nucleotide sequence: TGTGCCAGCAGTGCGGCGGAGGGGGGGCCAGATACGCAGTATTTT.

This clone was seen only once. The rearrangement links TRBV2 to TRBJ2-5; 10 bases match TRBD2. Trimming took 11 bases from V and 2 from J; bases not matched to a gene: 8. Germline CDR1 is SNHLY and CDR2 is FYNNEI. The CDR3 extends over 14 amino acids. The CDR3 DNA follows: TGTGCCGGAGGACTAGCGGACTTACAAGAGACCCAGTACTTC. This gives the protein CAGGLADLQETQYF.

This clone was observed a few times. The rearrangement links TRBV5-1 to TRBJ2-5, with 12 bases lining up with TRBD2. The CDR3 totals 16 residues. Germline trimming cut 0 bases from V and 1 base from J; bases unmatched to any gene: 1. Germline-derived CDR1 and CDR2 are SGHRS and YFSETQ. CDR3 nucleotide sequence: TGCGCCAGCAGCTTGGGACTAGCGGGAGCCCAAGAGACCCAGTACTTC. It yields the protein CASSLGLAGAQETQYF.

This clone was seen once. This chain uses TRBV9 with TRBJ1-2, with no clear D. This CDR3 is 14 amino acids long. Germline values: CDR1 SGDLS, CDR2 YYNGEE. Trimming stripped 1 base from V and 1 base from J, with 8 bases between. The CDR3 DNA follows: TGTGCCAGCAGCGTAAGCGAAAGTAACTATGGCTACACCTTC. Its protein is CASSVSESNYGYTF.

In this sample, this clone turned up once. The rearrangement uses TRBV6-6 and TRBJ1-5; D gene unclear. This CDR3 spans 14 amino acids. Trimming removed 0 bases at V and 5 bases at J, with 8 bases between. Germline CDR1 MNHNY, CDR2 SVGAGI (reference sequence). For the CDR3, the DNA is TGTGCCAGCAGTTACTCAGCATCCTATCAGCCCCAGCATTTT. It is translated as CASSYSASYQPQHF.

This clone came up once. The chain combines TRBV7-3 with TRBJ1-3; 7 bases agree with TRBD1. CDR1 and CDR2 from the germline V gene are SGHTA and FQGTGA. This CDR3 has 17 amino acids. J lost 0 bases, V lost 5 bases, and 10 bases had no gene match. This CDR3 reads CASSPGQPGSSGNTIYF. Written as DNA, the CDR3 is TGTGCCAGCAGCCCGGGACAGCCCGGGAGCTCTGGAAACACCATATATTTT.

The V and J genes are TRBV27 and TRBJ1-5; no firm D call. CDR1 is MNHEY, CDR2 SMNVEV, per germline (reference sequence). This CDR3 spans 13 amino acids. Trimming left V 3 bases short and J 3 bases short, with 6 bases between. For the CDR3, the DNA is TGTGCCAGCAGTTTGAGACTCAATCAGCCCCAGCATTTT. It specifies CASSLRLNQPQHF.

The J gene is TRBJ2-1, the V gene TRBV19, with a possible D match to TRBD2 (6 bases). The CDR3 totals 13 residues. The germline V and J ends were trimmed by 6 bases and 4 bases, with 10 bases remaining between them. From germline, CDR1 is LNHDA and CDR2 SQIVND (reference sequence). CDR3 coding DNA: TGTGCCAGTAGCGGGAGCAAGTACAATGAGCAGTTCTTC. Translated, it gives CASSGSKYNEQFF. The whole variable domain, remainder taken from reference TRBV19 and TRBJ2-1, is DGGITQSPKYLFRKEGQNVTLSCEQNLNHDAMYWYRQDPGQGLRLIYYSQIVNDFQKGDIAEGYSVSREKKESFPLTVTSAQKNPTAFYLCASSGSKYNEQFFGPGTRLTVL.

This clone has just one count. This chain uses TRBV5-6 with TRBJ1-2, with 7 nucleotides matching TRBD1. Trimming at V came to 4 bases and at J to 8 bases, leaving 23 bases not matched to a gene. The germline V gene has CDR1 SGHDT and CDR2 YYEEEE. There are 18 residues in the CDR3. The chain's CDR3 is CASSPTPGLTGAGSGYTF. The CDR3 DNA sequence: TGTGCCAGCAGCCCGACGCCGGGACTCACAGGGGCGGGCAGCGGCTACACCTTC.

J is TRBJ1-2 and V is TRBV4-1, with D unresolved. V lost 1 base and J 5 bases, leaving 2 bases between the germline ends. From germline, CDR1 is MGHRA and CDR2 YSYEKL. The CDR3 has 11 amino acids. CDR3 coding DNA: TGCGCCAGCAGCCAAGGTTATGGCTACACCTTC. Its protein product is CASSQGYGYTF.

The sample holds a few counts of this clone. V usage is TRBV19 and J usage is TRBJ2-1, with TRBD2 matching 12 bases. Germline trimming cut 5 bases from V and 3 bases from J; bases unmatched to any gene: 14. The CDR3 is made up of 19 amino acids. CDR1 and CDR2 from the germline V gene are LNHDA and SQIVND (reference sequence). CDR3: CASSLLFSRLAGDYNEQFF. In DNA, the CDR3 is TGTGCCAGTAGTCTTTTATTCAGTAGACTAGCGGGAGACTACAATGAGCAGTTCTTC.

V gene TRBV10-1 combines with J gene TRBJ2-7; TRBD2 agrees at 9 bases. With 4 bases clipped from V and 8 bases from J, the junction kept 15 bases outside the gene matches. Germline CDR1 WNHNN, CDR2 SYGVQD (reference sequence). This CDR3 is built from 16 residues. As DNA, the CDR3 is TGCGCCAGCAGTGGGGGGTATGCCCGGCGGGGGGGCAAGCAGTACTTC. It translates to CASSGGYARRGGKQYF.